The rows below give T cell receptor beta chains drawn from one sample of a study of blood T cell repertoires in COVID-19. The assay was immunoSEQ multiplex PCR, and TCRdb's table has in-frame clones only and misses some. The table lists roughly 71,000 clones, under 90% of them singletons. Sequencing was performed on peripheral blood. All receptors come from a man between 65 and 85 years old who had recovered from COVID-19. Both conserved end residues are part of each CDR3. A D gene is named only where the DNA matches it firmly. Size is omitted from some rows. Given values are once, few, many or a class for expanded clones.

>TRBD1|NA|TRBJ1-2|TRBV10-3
CAISLPGDRANYGYTF
TGTGCCATCAGCCTACCTGGGGACAGGGCTAACTATGGCTACACCTTC
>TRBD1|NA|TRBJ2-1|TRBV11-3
CASSSPPDRENYNEQFF
TGTGCCAGCAGCTCTCCCCCGGACAGGGAGAACTACAATGAGCAGTTCTTC
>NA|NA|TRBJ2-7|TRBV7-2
CASSLGRLTYEQYF
TGTGCCAGCAGCTTAGGACGACTAACCTACGAGCAGTACTTC
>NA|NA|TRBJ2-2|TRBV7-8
CASSSKGSTGELFF
TGTGCCAGCAGCTCGAAGGGGTCGACCGGGGAGCTGTTTTTT
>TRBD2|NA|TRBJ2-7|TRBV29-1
CSVSTGTSGNEQYF
TGCAGCGTTTCAACCGGGACTAGCGGGAATGAGCAGTACTTC
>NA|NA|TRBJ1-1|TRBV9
CASSVVSGNTEAFF
TGTGCCAGCAGCGTAGTTAGTGGGAACACTGAAGCTTTCTTT
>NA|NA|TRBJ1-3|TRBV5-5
CASSSSGIAGNTIYF
TGTGCCAGCAGCTCTTCAGGGATCGCTGGAAACACCATATATTTT
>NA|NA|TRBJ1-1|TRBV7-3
CASSLWGGVSSEAFF
TGTGCCAGCAGCTTATGGGGGGGCGTAAGTTCCGAAGCTTTCTTT
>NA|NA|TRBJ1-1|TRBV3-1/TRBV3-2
CASSPDSGKAFF
TGTGCCAGCAGCCCCGACTCAGGGAAAGCTTTCTTT
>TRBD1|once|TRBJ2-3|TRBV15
CATSRGSVGTGSTDTQYF
TGTGCCACCAGCAGAGGCTCGGTGGGGACAGGGAGCACAGATACGCAGTATTTT
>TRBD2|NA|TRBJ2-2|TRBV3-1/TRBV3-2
CASSQVAGRTGELFF
TGTGCCAGCAGCCAAGTAGCGGGTCGGACCGGGGAGCTGTTTTTT
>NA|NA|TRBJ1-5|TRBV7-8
CASRWEENQPQHF
TGTGCCAGCCGATGGGAGGAGAATCAGCCCCAGCATTTT
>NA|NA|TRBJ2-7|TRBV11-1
CASSSGGRHYEQYF
TGTGCCAGCAGCTCCGGGGGGCGGCACTACGAGCAGTACTTC
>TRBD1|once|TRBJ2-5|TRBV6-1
CASSLTGTGQETQYF
TGTGCCAGCAGTTTGACCGGGACAGGCCAAGAGACCCAGTACTTC
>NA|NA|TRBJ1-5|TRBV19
CASSMVGAGEGQPQHF
TGTGCCAGTAGTATGGTCGGAGCGGGGGAAGGTCAGCCCCAGCATTTT
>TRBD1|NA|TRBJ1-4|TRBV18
CASSPLLHGTANEKLFF
TGTGCCAGCTCACCACTTCTCCACGGGACAGCTAATGAAAAACTGTTTTTT
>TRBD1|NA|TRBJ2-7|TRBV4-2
CASSRIPGQGDYEQYF
TGTGCCAGCAGCCGAATTCCGGGACAGGGGGACTACGAGCAGTACTTC
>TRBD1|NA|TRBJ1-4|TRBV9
CASSAGTGEAEKLFF
TGTGCCAGCAGCGCTGGGACAGGGGAAGCTGAAAAACTGTTTTTT
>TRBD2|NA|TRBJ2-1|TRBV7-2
CASSLGVAGRYNEQFF
TGTGCCAGCAGCTTAGGGGTAGCGGGTAGATACAATGAGCAGTTCTTC
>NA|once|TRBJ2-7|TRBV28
CASSSRGQYLDEQYF
TGTGCCAGCAGTTCCCGGGGTCAGTATCTCGACGAGCAGTACTTC
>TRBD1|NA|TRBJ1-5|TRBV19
CASSIDRAQPQHF
TGTGCCAGTAGTATCGACAGGGCCCAGCCCCAGCATTTT
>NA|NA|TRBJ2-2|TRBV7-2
CASSLGAVNTGELFF
TGTGCCAGCAGCTTAGGGGCTGTGAACACCGGGGAGCTGTTTTTT
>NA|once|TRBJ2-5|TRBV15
CATSPSTGETQYF
TGTGCCACCAGCCCCTCGACGGGGGAGACCCAGTACTTC
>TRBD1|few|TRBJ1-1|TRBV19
CASRTGGYSPEAFF
TGTGCCAGTAGGACAGGGGGGTATTCCCCTGAAGCTTTCTTT
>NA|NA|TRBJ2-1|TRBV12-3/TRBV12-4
CASSLGSSDEQFF
TGTGCCAGCAGTTTAGGTTCAAGCGATGAGCAGTTCTTC
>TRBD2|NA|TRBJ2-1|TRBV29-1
CSVPQREESNEQFF
TGCAGCGTCCCTCAGCGGGAGGAGAGCAATGAGCAGTTCTTC
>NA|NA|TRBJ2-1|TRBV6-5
CASSSSGTGYNEQFF
TGTGCCAGCAGTTCCAGCGGGACAGGATACAATGAGCAGTTCTTC
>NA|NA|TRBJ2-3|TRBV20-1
CSANDQSDTQYF
TGCAGTGCTAATGATCAAAGCGATACGCAGTATTTT
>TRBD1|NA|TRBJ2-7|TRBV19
CASGRDRTYEQYF
TGTGCCAGTGGCCGGGACAGGACCTACGAGCAGTACTTC
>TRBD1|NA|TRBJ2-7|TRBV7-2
CASSPTGVEYEQYF
TGTGCCAGCAGCCCCACAGGGGTAGAGTACGAGCAGTACTTC
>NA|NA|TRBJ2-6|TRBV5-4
CAGRQGGTGANVLTF
TGTGCCGGCAGACAGGGAGGGACTGGGGCCAACGTCCTGACTTTC
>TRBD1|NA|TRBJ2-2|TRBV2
CASIAGTGITGELFF
TGTGCCAGCATAGCCGGGACAGGGATCACCGGGGAGCTGTTTTTT
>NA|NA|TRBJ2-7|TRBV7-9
CASSLGGRPYEQYF
TGTGCCAGCAGCTTAGGCGGCAGACCCTACGAGCAGTACTTC
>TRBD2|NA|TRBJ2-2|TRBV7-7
CASSPVSGTNTGELFF
TGTGCCAGCAGCCCGGTTAGCGGGACGAACACCGGGGAGCTGTTTTTT
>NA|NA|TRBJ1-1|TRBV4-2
CASSHPRDGTEAFF
TGTGCCAGCAGCCACCCACGGGATGGCACTGAAGCTTTCTTT
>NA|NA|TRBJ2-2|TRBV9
CASSVGGAGELFF
TGTGCCAGCAGCGTAGGTGGAGCCGGGGAGCTGTTTTTT
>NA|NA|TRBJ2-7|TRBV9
CASSVADRIGYEQYF
TGTGCCAGCAGCGTTGCCGACAGGATAGGCTACGAGCAGTACTTC
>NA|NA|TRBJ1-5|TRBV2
CASSKRQNSNQPQHF
TGTGCCAGCAGTAAAAGACAGAATAGCAATCAGCCCCAGCATTTT
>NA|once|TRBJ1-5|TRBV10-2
CATLDRLLNQPQHF
TGCGCCACCTTAGACAGATTACTCAATCAGCCCCAGCATTTT
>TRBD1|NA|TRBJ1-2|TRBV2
CASRKSGTVDGYTF
TGTGCCAGCAGAAAGTCCGGGACAGTCGATGGCTACACCTTC
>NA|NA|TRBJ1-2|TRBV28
CASNRGGSYGYTF
TGTGCCAGCAACCGAGGGGGTTCCTATGGCTACACCTTC
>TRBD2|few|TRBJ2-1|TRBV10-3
CAISETSGGHNEQFF
TGTGCCATCAGTGAGACTAGCGGGGGTCACAATGAGCAGTTCTTC
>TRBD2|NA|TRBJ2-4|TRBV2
CASRDPGTSGDKNIQYF
TGTGCCAGCAGGGACCCCGGGACTAGCGGCGACAAAAACATTCAGTACTTC